This T cell receptor (beta chain) was captured in a study of blood T cell repertoires in COVID-19. Study-level information: From the United States, Italy and Spain came samples of acute and convalescent COVID-19.

The participants were between about 18 and 100 years old and came from roughly 25 US areas. Measured with immunoSEQ multiplex PCR; TCRdb has only the in-frame clones, and not every one. The data show some 200,000 clones, roughly 86% seen once. V was pared by 3 bases and J by 1 base, with 13 bases between. Germline lookup yields CDR1 DFQATT and CDR2 SNEGSKA (reference sequence). The CDR3 consists of 14 residues. This chain joins TRBV20-1 and TRBJ2-7; D gene unclear. The material sequenced was PBMCs or T cells enriched from blood (not recorded which). This clonotype originated in a young man with acute COVID-19. CDR3 region: CSASNAGDSYEQYF. The CDR3 coding sequence is TGCAGTGCTAGTAACGCAGGTGATTCCTACGAGCAGTACTTC.